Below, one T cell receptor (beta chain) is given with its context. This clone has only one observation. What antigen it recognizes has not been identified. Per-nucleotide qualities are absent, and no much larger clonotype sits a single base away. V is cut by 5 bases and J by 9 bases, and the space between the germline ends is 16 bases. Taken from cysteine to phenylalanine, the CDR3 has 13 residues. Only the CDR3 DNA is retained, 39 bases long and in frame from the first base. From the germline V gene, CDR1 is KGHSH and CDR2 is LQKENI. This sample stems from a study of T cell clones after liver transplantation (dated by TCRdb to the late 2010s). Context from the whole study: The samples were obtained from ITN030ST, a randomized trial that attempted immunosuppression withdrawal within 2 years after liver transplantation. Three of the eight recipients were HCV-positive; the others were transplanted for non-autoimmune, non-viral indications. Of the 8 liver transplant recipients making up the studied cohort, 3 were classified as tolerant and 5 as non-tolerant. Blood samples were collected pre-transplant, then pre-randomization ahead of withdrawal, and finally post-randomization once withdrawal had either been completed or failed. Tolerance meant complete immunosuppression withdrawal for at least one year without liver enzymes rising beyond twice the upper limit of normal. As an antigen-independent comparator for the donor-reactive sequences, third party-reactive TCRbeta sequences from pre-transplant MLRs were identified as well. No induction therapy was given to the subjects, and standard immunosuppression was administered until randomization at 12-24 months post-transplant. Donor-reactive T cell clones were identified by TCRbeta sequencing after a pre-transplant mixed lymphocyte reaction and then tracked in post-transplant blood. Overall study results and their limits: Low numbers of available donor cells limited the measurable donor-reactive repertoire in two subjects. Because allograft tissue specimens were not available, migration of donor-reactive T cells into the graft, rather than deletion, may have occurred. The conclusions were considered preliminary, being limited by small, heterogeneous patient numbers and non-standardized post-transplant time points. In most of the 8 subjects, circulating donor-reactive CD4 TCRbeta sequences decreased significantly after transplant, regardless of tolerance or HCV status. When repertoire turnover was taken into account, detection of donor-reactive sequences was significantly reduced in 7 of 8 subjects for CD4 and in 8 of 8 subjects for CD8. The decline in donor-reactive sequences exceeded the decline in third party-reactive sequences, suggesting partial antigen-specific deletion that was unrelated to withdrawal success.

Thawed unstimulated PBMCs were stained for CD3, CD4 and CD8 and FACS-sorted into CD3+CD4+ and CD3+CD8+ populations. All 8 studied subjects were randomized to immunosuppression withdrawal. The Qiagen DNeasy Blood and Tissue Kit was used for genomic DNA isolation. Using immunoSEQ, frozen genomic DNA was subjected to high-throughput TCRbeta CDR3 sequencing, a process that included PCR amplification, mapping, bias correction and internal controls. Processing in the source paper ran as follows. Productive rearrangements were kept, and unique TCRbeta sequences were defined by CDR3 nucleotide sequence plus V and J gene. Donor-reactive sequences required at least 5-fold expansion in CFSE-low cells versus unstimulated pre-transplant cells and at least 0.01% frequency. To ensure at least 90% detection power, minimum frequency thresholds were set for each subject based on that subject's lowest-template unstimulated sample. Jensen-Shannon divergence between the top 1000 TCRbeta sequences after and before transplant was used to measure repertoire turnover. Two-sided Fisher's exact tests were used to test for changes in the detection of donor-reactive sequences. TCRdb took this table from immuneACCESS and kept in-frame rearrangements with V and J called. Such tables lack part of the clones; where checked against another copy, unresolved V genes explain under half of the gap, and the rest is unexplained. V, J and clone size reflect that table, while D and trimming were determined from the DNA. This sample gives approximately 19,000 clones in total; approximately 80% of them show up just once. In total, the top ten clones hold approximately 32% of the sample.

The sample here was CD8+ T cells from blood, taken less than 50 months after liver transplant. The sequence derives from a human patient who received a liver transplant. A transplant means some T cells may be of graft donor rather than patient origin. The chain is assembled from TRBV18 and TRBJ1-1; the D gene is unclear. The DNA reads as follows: TGTGCCAGCTCAAAACGAGTTAGTTTTCAAGCTTTCTTT. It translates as CASSKRVSFQAFF.